This T cell receptor (beta chain) was sequenced in a study of blood T cell repertoires in COVID-19. About the research overall: Sample material is recorded as cDNA or gDNA derived from T cells, B-cell-depleted T cells, or PBMCs.

This clone was observed a few times. This CDR3 region has 18 residues. J lost 3 bases, V lost 4 bases, and 7 bases had no gene match. Germline V gives CDR1 LGHNA, CDR2 YNFKEQ. TCRdb's table, derived via immunoSEQ multiplex PCR, lists solely in-frame clones and lacks some. Of roughly 100,000 clones listed, more than 70% were seen once; the top ten hold around 4.9%. The specimen sequenced was peripheral blood. This TCR derives from a woman over 75 with active COVID-19. J is TRBJ2-3 and V is TRBV4-2, with 16 nucleotides matching TRBD2. CDR3 region: CASSPGTSGRAETDTQYF. CDR3 DNA: TGTGCCAGCAGCCCCGGGACTAGCGGGAGGGCCGAGACAGATACGCAGTATTTT.